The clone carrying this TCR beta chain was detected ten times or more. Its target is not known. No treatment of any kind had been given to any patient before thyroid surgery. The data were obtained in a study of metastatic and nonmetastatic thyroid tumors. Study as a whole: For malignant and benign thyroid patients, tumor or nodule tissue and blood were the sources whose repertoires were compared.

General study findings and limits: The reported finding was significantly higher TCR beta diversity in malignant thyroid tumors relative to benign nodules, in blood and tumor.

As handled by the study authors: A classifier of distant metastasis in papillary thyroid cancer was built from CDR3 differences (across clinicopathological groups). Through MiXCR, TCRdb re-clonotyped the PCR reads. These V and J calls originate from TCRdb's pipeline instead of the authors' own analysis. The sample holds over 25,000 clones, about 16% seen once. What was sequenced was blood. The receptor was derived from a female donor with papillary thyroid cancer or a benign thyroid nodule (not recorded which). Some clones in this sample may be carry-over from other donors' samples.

CDR3 sequence reads: CASSSGARPQETQYF. The CDR3, as DNA: TGTGCCAGCAGCTCCGGGGCCCGACCCCAAGAGACCCAGTACTTC. The chain recombines TRBV7-6 with TRBJ2-5; D might be TRBD1 or TRBD2, each matching 5 bases. Trimming shortened V by 4 bases and J by 1 base, and 13 bases separated the two germline ends. Germline lookup yields CDR1 SGHVS and CDR2 FNYEAQ. The CDR3 spans 15 residues.